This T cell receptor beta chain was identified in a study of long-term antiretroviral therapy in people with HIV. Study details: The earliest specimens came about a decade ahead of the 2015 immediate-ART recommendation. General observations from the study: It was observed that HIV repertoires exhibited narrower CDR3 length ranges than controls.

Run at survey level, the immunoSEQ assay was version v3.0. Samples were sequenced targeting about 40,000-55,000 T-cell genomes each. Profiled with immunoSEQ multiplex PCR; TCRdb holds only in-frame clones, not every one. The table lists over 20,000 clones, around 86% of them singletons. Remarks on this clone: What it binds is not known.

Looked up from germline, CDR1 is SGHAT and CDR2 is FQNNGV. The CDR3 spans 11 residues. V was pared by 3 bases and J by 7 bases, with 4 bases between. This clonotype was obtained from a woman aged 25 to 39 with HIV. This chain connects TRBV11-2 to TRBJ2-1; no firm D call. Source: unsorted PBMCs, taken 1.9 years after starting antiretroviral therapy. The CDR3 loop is CASSFVNEQFF. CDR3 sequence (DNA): TGTGCCAGCAGCTTTGTGAATGAGCAGTTCTTC.